This TCR beta chain was profiled in a study of blood T cell repertoires in COVID-19 (dated by TCRdb to about 2020). Regarding the research as a whole: Samples covering the acute and convalescent phases of COVID-19 were provided by collaborators in the United States, Italy and Spain. Nearly every sample came with metadata listing a de-identified subject ID, COVID-19 status, age in years and sex. The samples were drawn from two sources: the first 160 participants of the ongoing ImmuneRACE study, and fewer than 1,500 subjects contributed by 6 global collaborators. The repertoires were released in a freely available public database meant as a resource for research on the immune response to SARS-CoV-2. The material from the prospective study consisted of cDNA or gDNA derived from T cells, B-cell-depleted T cells, or PBMCs. HLA class I and class II types, where available, came from metadata supplied by the sample provider rather than from assay-based typing. Deeply sampled blood TCRbeta repertoires from subjects exposed to, actively infected with, or recovered from COVID-19 were included in the dataset. Paper-wide results and their limitations: How much clinical and demographic metadata was included differed by source and by participant, and the metadata was provided uncurated.

Whole blood was collected in K2EDTA tubes by collaborating institutions according to the institutions' own protocols. For TCRbeta analysis, collaborators shipped samples in one of three forms: frozen whole blood, isolated PBMCs, or DNA extracted from either of those sample types. TCRbeta CDR3 regions were amplified from genomic DNA using the immunoSEQ Assay, a bias-controlled multiplex PCR. Per the source publication's procedure: Nucleated cell counts per sample were estimated from amplification of reference gene primers within the assay. Sequence reads were collapsed and filtered to measure the absolute abundance of every unique TCRbeta CDR3 rearrangement. For each sample, productive Simpson clonality was calculated as the square root of Simpson's diversity index across productive rearrangements. Sourced from immuneACCESS, this table was stored by TCRdb with only in-frame sequences that have V and J called. A share of the clones is absent; for the studies checked, an unresolved V gene accounts for under half, and the remainder has no known explanation. V and J calls and clone size come straight from that table; D and trimming were deduced from the DNA. The sample table holds roughly 160,000 clones, of which about 74% were seen once. The top ten clones comprise 2.5% to 3.5% of the sample.

A remark on this clone: Its specific antigen is unknown. No per-base quality is available; no much larger clone lies one base away.

Spanning cysteine to phenylalanine, the CDR3 consists of 14 amino acids. Just the 42-base CDR3 DNA is kept, in frame starting at base 1. Deletion took 4 bases off V and 4 bases off J, with a span of 13 bases between the germline ends. The germline V gene provides CDR1 KGHSH and CDR2 LQKENI. The sequencing input was peripheral blood. The receptor chain draws on TRBV18 and TRBJ2-5, and TRBD2 may be the D gene, going by 6 matching bases. The receptor was isolated from a woman aged 80 or over with acute or convalescent COVID-19. CDR3 protein: CASSRGTSRETQYF. The nucleotides read TGTGCCAGCTCACGAGGGACTTCGCGAGAGACCCAGTACTTC. This CDR3, with the reference TRBV18 and TRBJ2-5 proteins standing in past its ends, gives the full variable domain NAGVMQNPRHLVRRRGQEARLRCSPMKGHSHVYWYRQLPEEGLKFMVYLQKENIIDESGMPKERFSAEFPKEGPSILRIQQVVRGDSAAYFCASSRGTSRETQYFGPGTRLLVL.